The 22 T cell receptor beta chains below were found in one sample sequenced in a study of T cell repertoires in cytomegalovirus infection. These receptors have no identified antigens. TCRdb re-analysed the reads in MiXCR, keeping a single row per CDR3 protein. Of about a million distinct CDR3 sequences listed, roughly a third are singletons. The source material was cultured CD8+ T cells from PBMCs, sampled from culture after CMV antigen stimulation. Receptors originate from a human donor in good health (CMV status not recorded). Some clones in this sample may be carry-over from other donors' samples.

This clonotype was counted ten times or more. The chain's CDR3 is CASSQGPTEIGTEAFF. The CDR3, as DNA: TGTGCCAGCAGCCAAGGCCCAACTGAGATTGGGACTGAAGCTTTCTTT. The chain links TRBV4-2 to TRBJ1-1; D not certain. There are 16 residues in the CDR3. The ends were cut back, 1 base at V and 5 bases at J, with 17 bases in the middle. Germline assignment: CDR1 LGHNA and CDR2 YNFKEQ.

This rearrangement joins TRBV13 to TRBJ2-7; 10 nucleotides line up with TRBD1. The V gene end was trimmed by 5 bases and the J gene end by 2 bases; junction bases not matched to a gene: 6. CDR3 length: 15 residues. Germline assignment: CDR1 PRHDT and CDR2 FYEKMQ (reference sequence). DNA for the CDR3: TGTGCCAGCAGCCCAGACAGGGGGCCAACCTACGAGCAGTACTTC. It encodes CASSPDRGPTYEQYF.

In nucleotides, the CDR3 is TGTGCCAGCAGTTACGCGCCGGGACAGGGAAACAATGAGCAGTTCTTC. Amino acids: CASSYAPGQGNNEQFF. The rearrangement joins TRBV6-2 or TRBV6-3 to TRBJ2-1; 9 bases agree with TRBD1. Germline CDR1 is MNHEY and CDR2 is SVGEGT. J lost 5 bases, V lost 2 bases, and 7 bases had no gene match. This CDR3 has 16 amino acids.

This chain links TRBV27 with TRBJ1-1; 7 bases are shared with TRBD1. CDR1 and CDR2 from the germline V gene are MNHEY and SMNVEV (reference sequence). The CDR3 extends over 15 amino acids. The trim removed 6 bases at V and 2 bases at J, leaving 9 bases unmatched. The CDR3 loop reads CASRGDSGPNTEAFF. CDR3 DNA: TGTGCCAGCAGGGGGGACAGCGGACCCAACACTGAAGCTTTCTTT.

Concerning this clonotype itself: A much larger clone differs from this one at a single base, so this may be a read error. The rearrangement uses TRBV7-2 and TRBJ1-4; D call uncertain. The V gene lost 2 bases and the J gene lost 3 bases, with 10 bases spanning the gap. The germline CDR1 and CDR2 sequences are SGHTA and FQGNSA. The CDR3 covers 15 residues. CDR3 in DNA: TGTGCCAGCAGCTTACTCCACGAGGCTAATGAAAAACTGTTTTTT. The encoded protein is CASSLLHEANEKLFF.

V and J are TRBV7-9 and TRBJ1-5, with D perhaps matching TRBD1 (5 bases). Per the germline V gene, CDR1 is SEHNR and CDR2 is FQNEAQ (reference sequence). The V and J ends lost 6 bases and 3 bases respectively, with 12 bases between them. The CDR3 sequence is 14 residues long. CDR3 amino acids: CASSISGNNQPQHF. CDR3 DNA sequence: TGTGCCAGCAGTATTTCAGGGAACAATCAGCCCCAGCATTTT.

This clonotype was picked up a small number of times. CDR3 sequence reads: CASSLSGTGKLAKNIQYF. The CDR3 nucleotides are TGTGCCAGCAGTTTATCGGGGACAGGGAAACTAGCCAAAAACATTCAGTACTTC. The rearrangement uses TRBV27 and TRBJ2-4, with TRBD1 identical over 9 bases. Germline CDR1 reads MNHEY; CDR2 reads SMNVEV (reference sequence). J was trimmed by 0 bases and V by 0 bases; bases with no gene match: 6. CDR3 length: 18 residues.

This sequence joins TRBV6-2 or TRBV6-3 and TRBJ2-2, with TRBD2 matching over 7 bases. The ends lost 7 bases at V and 0 bases at J; junction bases unmatched: 5. Germline V CDR1 and CDR2: MNHEY, SVGEGT. The CDR3 has 15 amino acids. The CDR3 DNA follows: TGTGCCAGCACCGACGCGGGGGCGAACACCGGGGAGCTGTTTTTT. It is translated as CASTDAGANTGELFF.

CDR3 bases: TGTGCCAGCAGCTTAGATAGCATCGAAGCTTTCTTT. It is translated as CASSLDSIEAFF. The rearrangement uses TRBV7-3 and TRBJ1-1; D call uncertain. V was cut by 2 bases and J by 8 bases, with 9 bases left in between. The CDR3 runs to 12 residues. In germline, CDR1 is SGHTA, CDR2 FQGTGA. The complete variable domain, with remaining parts taken from reference TRBV7-3 and TRBJ1-1, reads GAGVSQTPSNKVTEKGKYVELRCDPISGHTALYWYRQSLGQGPEFLIYFQGTGAADDSGLPNDRFFAVRPEGSVSTLKIQRTERGDSAVYLCASSLDSIEAFFGQGTRLTVV.

The chain combines TRBV4-1 with TRBJ1-1; perhaps TRBD1 as D (6 bases). CDR1 is MGHRA and CDR2 is YSYEKL in the germline V gene. V shed 2 bases and J shed 0 bases, with 13 bases lying between them. The CDR3 has 16 amino acids. CDR3 amino acids: CASSQRQAPMNTEAFF. CDR3 nucleotide sequence: TGCGCCAGCAGCCAACGACAGGCGCCCATGAACACTGAAGCTTTCTTT.

In this sample, this clonotype turned up many times. The chain joins TRBV12-3 or TRBV12-4 to TRBJ1-2; no firm D call. The CDR3 has 13 residues. Trimming pared 6 bases from V and 6 bases from J, leaving 14 bases between. The CDR3 region has the DNA TGTGCCAGCAGCTCGGGAGGGCGAGATGGCTACACCTTC. It specifies CASSSGGRDGYTF.

This clonotype occurred many times. The CDR3 protein is CASSLDSGQPYGYNEQFF. For the CDR3, the DNA is TGTGCCAGCAGCTTAGACTCGGGGCAGCCTTATGGTTACAATGAGCAGTTCTTC. The chain recombines TRBV7-8 with TRBJ2-1, with D perhaps TRBD1 or TRBD2 (5 bases each). Germline V gene data show CDR1 as SGHVS and CDR2 as FQNEAQ. The CDR3 length is 18 residues. V lost 1 base and J lost 4, with 20 bases in between.

This chain links TRBV15 with TRBJ1-2; maybe TRBD1 (5 bases). Germline V gives CDR1 LNHNV, CDR2 YYDKDF (reference sequence). This CDR3 has 16 residues. V gave up 5 bases and J gave up 6 bases, with 22 bases separating them. Here the CDR3 reads CATSRLFRDSVHGYTF. The CDR3 DNA reads TGTGCCACCAGCCGATTATTCCGGGACTCCGTGCATGGCTACACCTTC.

This clonotype has a handful of counts. This sequence joins TRBV7-4 and TRBJ1-2; 8 nucleotides align to TRBD1. In germline, CDR1 is SGHVT, CDR2 SQSDAQ. The ends lost 5 bases at V and 5 bases at J; junction bases unmatched: 13. The CDR3 contains 16 residues. The CDR3 reads CASSGRDRRLGYGYTF. CDR3 sequence (DNA): TGTGCCAGCAGCGGCCGGGACAGGCGGTTAGGGTATGGCTACACCTTC.

On this clonotype itself: This may stem from a read error, because a much larger clone lies one nucleotide away. The chain recombines TRBV5-4 with TRBJ2-3, with TRBD1 matching 7 bases. The CDR3 is 16 residues long. CDR1 and CDR2 from the germline V gene are SGHNT and YYREEE (reference sequence). The CDR3 DNA reads TGTGCCAGCAGCTTCGACAGGGAATTGGCCACAGATACGGAGTATTTT. Residues: CASSFDRELATDTEYF. Complete variable domain (other parts from reference TRBV5-4 and TRBJ2-3): ETGVTQSPTHLIKTRGQQVTLRCSSQSGHNTVSWYQQALGQGPQFIFQYYREEENGRGNFPPRFSGLQFPNYSSELNVNALELDDSALYLCASSFDRELATDTEYFGPGTRLTVL.

Ten or more counts support this clonotype. V usage is TRBV12-5 and J usage is TRBJ2-3; D remains ambiguous. The CDR3 runs to 15 residues. The V end was cut by 7 bases, the J end by 0 bases, with 14 bases between. Germline lookup yields CDR1 LGHNT and CDR2 FRNRAP. The chain's CDR3 is CASATIVVSTDTQYF. The CDR3 nucleotides are TGTGCTAGTGCCACGATAGTTGTTAGCACAGATACGCAGTATTTT.

This clonotype came up many times. This chain links TRBV12-3 or TRBV12-4 with TRBJ2-1; D may be TRBD2 (6 bases). The length of the CDR3 is 13 residues. The V end lost 5 bases, the J end lost 5 bases, and 10 bases lay between the germline ends. CDR3 coding DNA: TGTGCCAGCAGTGCGCCGGGGGACAATGAGCAGTTCTTC. As protein: CASSAPGDNEQFF.

This clonotype was counted ten times or more. The chain has TRBV7-9 and TRBJ2-2; D is unclear. V was clipped by 1 base and J by 6 bases, with 3 bases between them. The CDR3 has 12 residues. Germline-derived CDR1 and CDR2 are SEHNR and FQNEAQ (reference sequence). The CDR3 reads CASSLDSGELFF. The CDR3 DNA reads as TGTGCCAGCAGCTTAGATTCCGGGGAGCTGTTTTTT.

As to this clonotype: Given a much more abundant clone one base away, this may be a read error. The V gene is TRBV9, the J gene TRBJ1-1, with TRBD1 identical over 8 bases. Looked up from germline, CDR1 is SGDLS and CDR2 is YYNGEE. J gave up 1 base and V 2 bases, and 1 base lay outside the gene matches. This CDR3 has 14 residues. Here the CDR3 DNA reads TGTGCCAGCAGCGTGGACAGGGCGAACACTGAAGCTTTCTTT. Translating gives CASSVDRANTEAFF.

This chain joins TRBV5-6 and TRBJ1-1; the D gene is possibly TRBD1 (6 bases). Trimming shortened V by 3 bases and J by 3 bases, and 12 bases separated the two germline ends. The CDR3 is made up of 14 amino acids. In germline, CDR1 is SGHDT, CDR2 YYEEEE. CDR3 sequence (DNA): TGTGCCAGCAGCTACGGGACAAGTTACACTGAAGCTTTCTTT. The encoded protein is CASSYGTSYTEAFF.

The rearrangement uses TRBV6-6 and TRBJ1-1; TRBD1 is a possible D gene (5 bases). The CDR3 totals 15 residues. Deletions cut 2 bases from V and 4 bases from J, with 14 bases between. Germline V gene sequence: CDR1 MNHNY, CDR2 SVGAGI (reference sequence). The CDR3 region is CASSYGQIEGTEAFF. The CDR3 nucleotides are TGTGCCAGCAGTTACGGACAAATCGAGGGCACTGAAGCTTTCTTT.

V is TRBV7-8 and J is TRBJ1-5; the D gene is possibly TRBD1 (5 bases). CDR1 is SGHVS and CDR2 is FQNEAQ in the germline V gene. CDR3 length: 16 amino acids. The V and J ends lost 2 bases and 0 bases respectively, with 11 bases between them. CDR3 DNA sequence: TGTGCCAGCAGCTTACAGGGTGGTTATAGCAATCAGCCCCAGCATTTT. This gives the protein CASSLQGGYSNQPQHF.